The rows below give T cell receptor beta chains drawn from one sample of a study of cytomegalovirus exposure and HLA in healthy donors. Only in-frame clones appear in the TCRdb table, and some are missing; sequencing was by immunoSEQ multiplex PCR. The data show roughly 180,000 clones, around 76% seen once. Sequencing was carried out using PBMCs. The receptors originated from a woman younger than 45 in good health and CMV-seropositive. The CDR3 runs from the conserved cysteine through the conserved F or W. The D gene is left open where the match is weak. Clone size appears in some rows only: once, few, many, or a class for an expanded clone.

clone_size: once
j_call: TRBJ2-1
v_call: TRBV19
d_call: -
cdr3_nt: TGTGCCAGTAAAGAGGGGGGGTACAATGAGCAGTTCTTC
cdr3_aa: CASKEGGYNEQFF

clone_size: -
j_call: TRBJ2-5
v_call: TRBV13
d_call: TRBD2
cdr3_nt: TGTGCCAGCAGCTTCCCGGGGGGAGAGACCCAGTACTTC
cdr3_aa: CASSFPGGETQYF

clone_size: -
j_call: TRBJ1-6
v_call: TRBV9
d_call: TRBD1
cdr3_nt: TGTGCCAGCAGCCCCGGGACAGGGTCTAATTCACCCCTCCACTTT
cdr3_aa: CASSPGTGSNSPLHF

clone_size: few
j_call: TRBJ1-1
v_call: TRBV18
d_call: -
cdr3_nt: TGTGCCAGCTCACCAGGGTGGGGAGACACTGAAGCTTTCTTT
cdr3_aa: CASSPGWGDTEAFF

clone_size: -
j_call: TRBJ1-2
v_call: TRBV5-6
d_call: -
cdr3_nt: TGTGCCAGCAGCTTGGCGGACAGCTTCTATGGCTACACCTTC
cdr3_aa: CASSLADSFYGYTF

clone_size: few
j_call: TRBJ2-4
v_call: TRBV5-6
d_call: TRBD1
cdr3_nt: TGTGCCAGCAGCCCCCCGGGACAGGGTTCCAAAAACAGTCAGTACTTC
cdr3_aa: CASSPPGQGSKNSQYF

clone_size: -
j_call: TRBJ1-6
v_call: TRBV9
d_call: -
cdr3_nt: TGTGCCAGCAGCGTAGCCGGGCTCACGGGGAATTCACCCCTCCACTTT
cdr3_aa: CASSVAGLTGNSPLHF

clone_size: -
j_call: TRBJ1-4
v_call: TRBV6-4
d_call: -
cdr3_nt: TGTGCCAGCATAGGGGTTGGGGAAAAACTGTTTTTT
cdr3_aa: CASIGVGEKLFF

clone_size: -
j_call: TRBJ2-2
v_call: TRBV6-6
d_call: TRBD2
cdr3_nt: TGTGCCAGCAGGGTTAGCGGGGGCCAGAACACCGGGGAGCTGTTTTTT
cdr3_aa: CASRVSGGQNTGELFF

clone_size: -
j_call: TRBJ1-6
v_call: TRBV7-2
d_call: -
cdr3_nt: TGTGCCAGCAGCCTGGACAGCGGCGCGCCTAATTCACCCCTCCACTTT
cdr3_aa: CASSLDSGAPNSPLHF

clone_size: -
j_call: TRBJ1-2
v_call: TRBV6-6
d_call: TRBD1
cdr3_nt: TGTGCCAGCAGTTACTCGGCAGGGGGCTATGGCTACACCTTC
cdr3_aa: CASSYSAGGYGYTF

clone_size: -
j_call: TRBJ2-1
v_call: TRBV28
d_call: TRBD2
cdr3_nt: TGTGCCAGCAGTTTTCCCTCGGGACTAGCGGGGCCCCGTGAGCAGTTCTTC
cdr3_aa: CASSFPSGLAGPREQFF

clone_size: once
j_call: TRBJ2-2
v_call: TRBV15
d_call: TRBD1
cdr3_nt: TGTGCCACCAGCATGGGGACAGGGTGGGACACCGGGGAGCTGTTTTTT
cdr3_aa: CATSMGTGWDTGELFF

clone_size: few
j_call: TRBJ1-2
v_call: TRBV19
d_call: -
cdr3_nt: TGTGCCAGTAGTCCTGATTCCGGGGAACGAGATGGCTACACCTTC
cdr3_aa: CASSPDSGERDGYTF

clone_size: -
j_call: TRBJ1-1
v_call: TRBV5-6
d_call: TRBD1
cdr3_nt: TGTGCCAGCAGCCGGGACAGGGGAAAGGGTGAAGCTTTCTTT
cdr3_aa: CASSRDRGKGEAFF

clone_size: -
j_call: TRBJ2-7
v_call: TRBV28
d_call: TRBD2
cdr3_nt: TGTGCCAGCGCCGGGGGGGGCGCGACCTACGAGCAGTACTTC
cdr3_aa: CASAGGGATYEQYF

clone_size: -
j_call: TRBJ2-1
v_call: TRBV20-1
d_call: -
cdr3_nt: TGCAGTGCTAGAGAGCGGAATGAGCAGTTCTTC
cdr3_aa: CSARERNEQFF

clone_size: once
j_call: TRBJ2-5
v_call: TRBV7-9
d_call: -
cdr3_nt: TGTGCCAGCAGCCCCCCAAAAGGGGGTTCGCGTGGGGAGACCCAGTACTTC
cdr3_aa: CASSPPKGGSRGETQYF

clone_size: -
j_call: TRBJ2-2
v_call: TRBV19
d_call: -
cdr3_nt: TGTGCCAGTAGTATGGGCGTGGGCAGGTCTATCACCGGGGAGCTGTTTTTT
cdr3_aa: CASSMGVGRSITGELFF

clone_size: -
j_call: TRBJ2-2
v_call: TRBV14
d_call: -
cdr3_nt: TGTGCCAGCAGCCTCGTCCGGGGCACCGGGGAGCTGTTTTTT
cdr3_aa: CASSLVRGTGELFF

clone_size: -
j_call: TRBJ2-3
v_call: TRBV28
d_call: TRBD2
cdr3_nt: TGTGCCAGCAGTTACTTAGCGGGGGGCCGAGATACGCAGTATTTT
cdr3_aa: CASSYLAGGRDTQYF

clone_size: -
j_call: TRBJ2-7
v_call: TRBV27
d_call: -
cdr3_nt: TGTGCCAGCAGGTATACAGGGTTCGGGATCTACGAGCAGTACTTC
cdr3_aa: CASRYTGFGIYEQYF